This entry describes one T cell receptor beta chain. No antigen is known for it. Thyroid ultrasound and orbital computed tomography, with clinical symptoms and serum thyroxine and TRAb, informed diagnoses. The data derive from a study of T cells in Graves' hyperthyroidism and ophthalmopathy. Study-wide points: Blood also contained most expanded thyroid clonotypes above 0.001. It was a median about seven months before onset that the model predicted ophthalmopathy.

Amplification of TCR beta CDR3 regions was performed using RNA transcripts as template. The HTBI primer set served for first-round RT-PCR of the TCR CDR3. Via MiXCR, TCRdb re-called the multiplex PCR reads, giving one row per CDR3 protein. Of 400,000 to 450,000 distinct CDR3 sequences in the sample, under 15% were seen once. This TCR derives from a man aged 18 to 29 with Graves' ophthalmopathy. The material sequenced was blood.

The CDR3 loop reads CASSPPVGGPSRNIQYF. For the CDR3, the DNA is TGTGCCAGCAGCCCACCTGTGGGGGGGCCCTCACGGAACATTCAGTACTTC. The gene calls are TRBV14 and TRBJ2-4; the D gene is possibly TRBD2 (7 bases). Deletions cut 4 bases from V and 7 bases from J, with 23 bases between. The CDR3 sequence is 17 residues long. Germline V gene sequence: CDR1 SGHDN, CDR2 FVKESK.